This is a list of T cell receptor beta chains from one sample in a study of cytomegalovirus exposure and HLA in healthy donors. This table comes from immunoSEQ multiplex PCR, and its TCRdb copy is limited to in-frame clones, with some not included. The repertoire holds some 160,000 clones, with 82% as singletons. The specimen sequenced was PBMCs. The receptors come from a woman in her fifties or sixties in good health and CMV-seronegative. Both conserved end residues are part of each CDR3. The D gene is left open where the match is weak. Rows may omit the clone size; those that give it use once, few, many or a size class.

CDR3 protein: CASSLGAGSYGYTF
CDR3 DNA: TGCGCCAGCAGCTTGGGGGCAGGTAGCTATGGCTACACCTTC
D gene: NA
J gene: TRBJ1-2
clone size: NA
V gene: TRBV5-1

CDR3 protein: CASSRGRMNTEAFF
CDR3 DNA: TGTGCCAGCAGTCGGGGTAGGATGAACACTGAAGCTTTCTTT
D gene: NA
J gene: TRBJ1-1
clone size: NA
V gene: TRBV6-1

CDR3 protein: CASSRQGGDGNTIYF
CDR3 DNA: TGTGCCAGCTCACGACAGGGCGGGGATGGAAACACCATATATTTT
D gene: TRBD1
J gene: TRBJ1-3
clone size: once
V gene: TRBV18

CDR3 protein: CASSDRTVKASYEQYF
CDR3 DNA: TGCGCCAGCAGCGACCGGACAGTCAAAGCATCCTACGAGCAGTACTTC
D gene: NA
J gene: TRBJ2-7
clone size: NA
V gene: TRBV4-1

CDR3 protein: CASSIRLAYSYEQYF
CDR3 DNA: TGTGCCAGCAGCATCAGACTAGCGTACTCCTACGAGCAGTACTTC
D gene: TRBD2
J gene: TRBJ2-7
clone size: NA
V gene: TRBV28

CDR3 protein: CASSEQAEDTYNEQFF
CDR3 DNA: TGTGCCAGCAGTGAGCAGGCCGAGGACACCTACAATGAGCAGTTCTTC
D gene: NA
J gene: TRBJ2-1
clone size: NA
V gene: TRBV6-1

CDR3 protein: CASSLANPEDTQYF
CDR3 DNA: TGCGCCAGCAGCTTGGCTAATCCCGAAGATACGCAGTATTTT
D gene: NA
J gene: TRBJ2-3
clone size: few
V gene: TRBV5-1

CDR3 protein: CASSSREDYGYTF
CDR3 DNA: TGTGCCAGCAGTTCCCGCGAGGACTATGGCTACACCTTC
D gene: NA
J gene: TRBJ1-2
clone size: NA
V gene: TRBV6-5

CDR3 protein: CASSSTAGASEQFF
CDR3 DNA: TGTGCCAGCAGCTCTACCGCGGGAGCAAGTGAGCAGTTCTTC
D gene: TRBD2
J gene: TRBJ2-1
clone size: NA
V gene: TRBV11-3

CDR3 protein: CASSFQGASPYEQYF
CDR3 DNA: TGTGCCAGCAGTTTTCAGGGGGCGAGCCCTTACGAGCAGTACTTC
D gene: TRBD1
J gene: TRBJ2-7
clone size: NA
V gene: TRBV28

CDR3 protein: CASSDLAGGGRTYNEQFF
CDR3 DNA: TGTGCCAGCAGCGATCTAGCGGGAGGGGGGAGGACCTACAATGAGCAGTTCTTC
D gene: TRBD2
J gene: TRBJ2-1
clone size: NA
V gene: TRBV11-2

CDR3 protein: CSVVGTGDEQYF
CDR3 DNA: TGCAGCGTAGTAGGGACAGGGGACGAGCAGTACTTC
D gene: TRBD1
J gene: TRBJ2-7
clone size: NA
V gene: TRBV29-1

CDR3 protein: CASSLRTGVSGANVLTF
CDR3 DNA: TGTGCCAGCAGTTTGAGGACAGGGGTTTCTGGGGCCAACGTCCTGACTTTC
D gene: TRBD1
J gene: TRBJ2-6
clone size: NA
V gene: TRBV28

CDR3 protein: CASSYNTGELFF
CDR3 DNA: TGTGCCAGCAGTTATAACACCGGGGAGCTGTTTTTT
D gene: NA
J gene: TRBJ2-2
clone size: NA
V gene: TRBV7-3

CDR3 protein: CASSQDGSGRGEQFF
CDR3 DNA: TGCGCCAGCAGCCAAGACGGTAGCGGGAGGGGTGAGCAGTTCTTC
D gene: TRBD2
J gene: TRBJ2-1
clone size: NA
V gene: TRBV4-1

CDR3 protein: CASSQETGTGSLQYF
CDR3 DNA: TGCGCCAGCAGCCAAGAAACCGGGACAGGGAGTCTGCAGTACTTC
D gene: TRBD1
J gene: TRBJ2-5
clone size: NA
V gene: TRBV4-3

CDR3 protein: CASSLVGGSGTQYF
CDR3 DNA: TGCGCCAGCAGCCTGGTGGGTGGCAGCGGGACCCAGTACTTC
D gene: NA
J gene: TRBJ2-5
clone size: NA
V gene: TRBV5-1

CDR3 protein: CASSSGTGGTGGYTF
CDR3 DNA: TGTGCCAGCAGTTCCGGGACAGGGGGAACGGGAGGCTACACCTTC
D gene: TRBD1
J gene: TRBJ1-2
clone size: NA
V gene: TRBV28

CDR3 protein: CASSLMPGKGVKPQHF
CDR3 DNA: TGTGCCAGCAGTTTAATGCCCGGAAAAGGGGTAAAGCCCCAGCATTTT
D gene: NA
J gene: TRBJ1-5
clone size: NA
V gene: TRBV28

CDR3 protein: CASSIHYEQYF
CDR3 DNA: TGTGCCAGCAGCATTCACTACGAGCAGTACTTC
D gene: NA
J gene: TRBJ2-7
clone size: NA
V gene: TRBV7-9

CDR3 protein: CSVAGRGSDTQYF
CDR3 DNA: TGCAGCGTTGCCGGTAGGGGCTCAGATACGCAGTATTTT
D gene: NA
J gene: TRBJ2-3
clone size: NA
V gene: TRBV29-1

CDR3 protein: CASSVERTGNGDEQYF
CDR3 DNA: TGTGCCAGCAGCGTAGAGAGGACAGGGAACGGGGACGAGCAGTACTTC
D gene: TRBD1
J gene: TRBJ2-7
clone size: NA
V gene: TRBV9

CDR3 protein: CSGSGSTRSYNEQFF
CDR3 DNA: TGTAGCGGTAGCGGGAGTACTCGGTCCTACAATGAGCAGTTCTTC
D gene: TRBD2
J gene: TRBJ2-1
clone size: NA
V gene: TRBV30

CDR3 protein: CSAVRDRNNEQFF
CDR3 DNA: TGCAGCGCGGTTCGGGACAGAAACAATGAGCAGTTCTTC
D gene: TRBD1
J gene: TRBJ2-1
clone size: once
V gene: TRBV29-1

CDR3 protein: CASRPEGTQYSNQPQHF
CDR3 DNA: TGTGCCAGCAGGCCGGAGGGGACCCAATATAGCAATCAGCCCCAGCATTTT
D gene: NA
J gene: TRBJ1-5
clone size: NA
V gene: TRBV7-8

CDR3 protein: CASLRTPDEKLFF
CDR3 DNA: TGTGCCAGCTTACGGACACCCGATGAAAAACTGTTTTTT
D gene: NA
J gene: TRBJ1-4
clone size: NA
V gene: TRBV28

CDR3 protein: CASSLSDRYYGYTF
CDR3 DNA: TGTGCCAGCAGTTTATCGGACAGATACTATGGCTACACCTTC
D gene: NA
J gene: TRBJ1-2
clone size: NA
V gene: TRBV27

CDR3 protein: CAWSVRGNQPQHF
CDR3 DNA: TGTGCCTGGAGTGTACGGGGGAATCAGCCCCAGCATTTT
D gene: NA
J gene: TRBJ1-5
clone size: NA
V gene: TRBV30

CDR3 protein: CASSEDSYNEQFF
CDR3 DNA: TGTGCCAGCAGCGAAGACAGTTACAATGAGCAGTTCTTC
D gene: NA
J gene: TRBJ2-1
clone size: NA
V gene: TRBV7-3

CDR3 protein: CASIPPGQGAGKLFF
CDR3 DNA: TGTGCCAGCATCCCCCCCGGACAGGGTGCGGGAAAACTGTTTTTT
D gene: TRBD1
J gene: TRBJ1-4
clone size: once
V gene: TRBV2

CDR3 protein: CASSLERLAYEQYF
CDR3 DNA: TGCGCCAGCAGCTTGGAACGACTAGCCTACGAGCAGTACTTC
D gene: NA
J gene: TRBJ2-7
clone size: NA
V gene: TRBV5-1

CDR3 protein: CASSSRLAGTNEQFF
CDR3 DNA: TGTGCCAGCAGTTCTCGACTAGCGGGTACTAATGAGCAGTTCTTC
D gene: TRBD2
J gene: TRBJ2-1
clone size: NA
V gene: TRBV28

CDR3 protein: CASSSNGGGFLKLFF
CDR3 DNA: TGTGCCAGCAGCAGTAATGGTGGGGGCTTCTTGAAACTGTTTTTT
D gene: NA
J gene: TRBJ1-4
clone size: NA
V gene: TRBV28

CDR3 protein: CASSKDLEGGDYGYTF
CDR3 DNA: TGTGCCAGCAGCAAAGATTTGGAGGGCGGGGACTATGGCTACACCTTC
D gene: NA
J gene: TRBJ1-2
clone size: NA
V gene: TRBV21-1

CDR3 protein: CASRLVGVGGYTF
CDR3 DNA: TGTGCCAGTCGGCTAGTCGGGGTCGGTGGCTACACCTTC
D gene: NA
J gene: TRBJ1-2
clone size: NA
V gene: TRBV19

CDR3 protein: CASRSPSSSYEQYF
CDR3 DNA: TGTGCCAGCAGGAGCCCTAGTAGCTCCTACGAGCAGTACTTC
D gene: NA
J gene: TRBJ2-7
clone size: NA
V gene: TRBV28

CDR3 protein: CASSFGGPRESGTDTQYF
CDR3 DNA: TGTGCCAGCAGTTTCGGCGGACCCCGGGAGTCGGGCACAGATACGCAGTATTTT
D gene: NA
J gene: TRBJ2-3
clone size: once
V gene: TRBV28

CDR3 protein: CASASQGLYSNQPQHF
CDR3 DNA: TGTGCCAGCGCAAGCCAGGGATTATATAGCAATCAGCCCCAGCATTTT
D gene: NA
J gene: TRBJ1-5
clone size: NA
V gene: TRBV21-1

CDR3 protein: CASSLTGGFTDTQYF
CDR3 DNA: TGTGCCAGCAGTTTAACTGGGGGGTTCACAGATACGCAGTATTTT
D gene: NA
J gene: TRBJ2-3
clone size: NA
V gene: TRBV7-6

CDR3 protein: CASKLTGTDPYEQYF
CDR3 DNA: TGCGCCAGCAAATTAACCGGGACTGATCCCTACGAGCAGTACTTC
D gene: NA
J gene: TRBJ2-7
clone size: once
V gene: TRBV5-1

CDR3 protein: CASSYGFSGEKLFF
CDR3 DNA: TGTGCCAGCAGTTACGGGTTTAGCGGTGAAAAACTGTTTTTT
D gene: NA
J gene: TRBJ1-4
clone size: NA
V gene: TRBV6-5

CDR3 protein: CASSLGGKSTDTQYF
CDR3 DNA: TGTGCCAGCAGTTTAGGCGGGAAAAGCACAGATACGCAGTATTTT
D gene: NA
J gene: TRBJ2-3
clone size: NA
V gene: TRBV28

CDR3 protein: CASTSLGASGNTIYF
CDR3 DNA: TGTGCCAGCACCTCTTTGGGGGCATCAGGAAACACCATATATTTT
D gene: NA
J gene: TRBJ1-3
clone size: few
V gene: TRBV28

CDR3 protein: CASSAGTGGNSNQPQHF
CDR3 DNA: TGCGCCAGCAGCGCCGGGACAGGTGGTAATAGCAATCAGCCCCAGCATTTT
D gene: TRBD1
J gene: TRBJ1-5
clone size: NA
V gene: TRBV5-1

CDR3 protein: CASTHQQETQYF
CDR3 DNA: TGCGCCAGCACACATCAACAAGAGACCCAGTACTTC
D gene: NA
J gene: TRBJ2-5
clone size: NA
V gene: TRBV10-1